These 8 T cell receptor beta chains originate from one sample sequenced in a study of blood T cell repertoires in COVID-19. Using immunoSEQ multiplex PCR, the repertoire was profiled, and TCRdb retains in-frame clones only, with some absent. The sample holds hundreds of thousands of clones, about 84% seen once. The sample comprised PBMCs or T cells enriched from blood (not recorded which). All receptors come from a woman in her forties or fifties who had recovered from COVID-19.

In this sample, this clone turned up many times. The rearrangement joins TRBV6-1 to TRBJ2-3, with 10 positions matching TRBD2. This CDR3 spans 15 amino acids. The germline CDR1 and CDR2 sequences are MNHNS and SASEGT. Trimming cost V 0 bases and J 4 bases; bases outside gene matches: 1. The CDR3 region is CASSEAAGGPDTQYF. The CDR3 nucleotides are TGTGCCAGCAGTGAAGCAGCGGGAGGGCCAGATACGCAGTATTTT.

The rearrangement uses TRBV29-1 and TRBJ2-7, with a possible D match to TRBD1 (6 bases). CDR1 is SQVTM and CDR2 is ANQGSEA in the germline V gene. The CDR3 has 14 amino acids. V dropped 4 bases and J dropped 5 bases, with 18 bases sitting between them. The CDR3 protein is CSVGLLGARDEQYF. CDR3 nucleotide sequence: TGCAGCGTTGGACTTCTGGGGGCGCGGGACGAGCAGTACTTC.

This clone is a singleton in its sample. The chain is built from TRBV30 and TRBJ1-5; no firm D call. The CDR3 covers 14 residues. Trimming stripped 1 base from V and 1 base from J, with 8 bases between. Germline-derived CDR1 and CDR2 are GTSNPN and SVGIG (reference sequence). The CDR3 loop is CAWSDSMSNQPQHF. In nucleotides, the CDR3 is TGTGCCTGGAGTGACAGCATGAGCAATCAGCCCCAGCATTTT.

This clone appeared a few times. This chain links TRBV11-2 with TRBJ2-2; weak D call: TRBD2 (6 bases). Germline V CDR1 and CDR2: SGHAT, FQNNGV. The CDR3 runs to 15 residues. Deletions cut 3 bases from V and 4 bases from J, with 12 bases between. CDR3 in DNA: TGTGCCAGCAGCTTTCCGGGAGAGGTCACCGGGGAGCTGTTTTTT. This sequence encodes CASSFPGEVTGELFF.

The gene calls are TRBV5-1 and TRBJ1-5; tentative D call: TRBD1 (6 bases). The CDR3 loop spans 16 amino acids. The V and J ends lost 0 bases and 4 bases respectively, with 14 bases between them. Germline CDR1 SGHRS, CDR2 YFSETQ. CDR3 bases: TGCGCCAGCAGCTTGGGCCCCGGGACACAAAATCAGCCCCAGCATTTT. Protein: CASSLGPGTQNQPQHF.

The genes are TRBV10-2 and TRBJ2-3; TRBD2 agrees at 11 bases. Germline-derived CDR1 and CDR2 are WSHSY and SAAADI. V lost 4 bases to trimming and J lost 4 bases; unmatched junction nucleotides: 7. There are 16 residues in the CDR3. The CDR3 nucleotides read TGCGCCAGCAGTGGGATTATTAGCGGGAGGGCAGATACGCAGTATTTT. This codes for CASSGIISGRADTQYF.

The genes are TRBV27 and TRBJ1-5; 8 nucleotides match TRBD1. Germline trimming cut 5 bases from V and 0 bases from J; bases unmatched to any gene: 3. This CDR3 has 15 residues. CDR1 is MNHEY and CDR2 is SMNVEV in the germline V gene (reference sequence). The chain's CDR3 is CASSPGQGSNQPQHF. The CDR3 bases are TGTGCCAGCAGTCCCGGACAGGGTAGCAATCAGCCCCAGCATTTT.

J is TRBJ1-5 and V is TRBV7-9, with 7 bases fitting TRBD1. The CDR3 contains 15 residues. CDR1 and CDR2 (germline): SEHNR, FQNEAQ (reference sequence). The trim removed 5 bases at V and 2 bases at J, leaving 6 bases unmatched. The CDR3 DNA follows: TGTGCCAGCAGCCCACAGGGGTTGGGCAATCAGCCCCAGCATTTT. Translating it yields CASSPQGLGNQPQHF.